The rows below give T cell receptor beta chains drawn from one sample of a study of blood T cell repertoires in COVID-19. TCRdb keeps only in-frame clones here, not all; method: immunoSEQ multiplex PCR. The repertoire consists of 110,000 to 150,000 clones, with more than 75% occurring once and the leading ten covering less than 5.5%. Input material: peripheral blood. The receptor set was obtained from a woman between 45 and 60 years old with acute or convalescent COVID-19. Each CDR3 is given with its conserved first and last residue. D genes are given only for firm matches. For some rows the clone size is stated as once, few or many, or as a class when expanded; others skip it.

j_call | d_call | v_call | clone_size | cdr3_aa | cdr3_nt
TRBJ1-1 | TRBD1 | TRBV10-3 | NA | CAISGADRGVTDTEAFF | TGTGCCATCAGTGGGGCGGACAGGGGGGTTACGGACACTGAAGCTTTCTTT
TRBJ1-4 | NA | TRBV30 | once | CAWSVRPGTNEKLFF | TGTGCCTGGAGTGTACGACCCGGGACTAATGAAAAACTGTTTTTT
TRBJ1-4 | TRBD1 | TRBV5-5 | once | CASSFGDRVTEKLFF | TGTGCCAGCAGCTTTGGGGACAGGGTCACCGAAAAACTGTTTTTT
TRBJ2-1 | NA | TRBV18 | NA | CASSPPDRVLYNEQFF | TGTGCCAGCTCACCACCCGACAGAGTCCTTTACAATGAGCAGTTCTTC
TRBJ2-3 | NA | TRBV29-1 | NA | CSVGVDSSFADTQYF | TGCAGCGTGGGAGTGGATAGTTCATTTGCAGATACGCAGTATTTT
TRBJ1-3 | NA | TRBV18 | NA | CASSEGTGNTIYF | TGTGCCAGCTCAGAGGGAACTGGAAACACCATATATTTT
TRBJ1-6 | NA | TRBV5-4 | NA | CASSLAQGTFNSPLHF | TGTGCCAGCAGCTTGGCCCAGGGGACGTTTAATTCACCCCTCCACTTT
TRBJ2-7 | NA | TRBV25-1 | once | CASSLASRGSEQYF | TGTGCCAGCAGCCTCGCCTCTAGGGGGTCTGAGCAGTACTTC
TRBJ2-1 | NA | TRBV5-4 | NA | CASGRFKPDHNEQFF | TGTGCCAGCGGGCGATTTAAACCCGATCACAATGAGCAGTTCTTC
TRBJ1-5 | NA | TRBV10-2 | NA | CASSESNREQPQHF | TGCGCCAGCAGTGAGTCGAATAGGGAGCAGCCCCAGCATTTT
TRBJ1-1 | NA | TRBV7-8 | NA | CASSLEGRGTEAFF | TGTGCCAGCAGCTTAGAGGGAAGGGGGACTGAAGCTTTCTTT
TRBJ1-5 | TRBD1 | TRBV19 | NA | CASRETGGSNQPQHF | TGTGCCAGTAGAGAGACAGGGGGTAGTAATCAGCCCCAGCATTTT
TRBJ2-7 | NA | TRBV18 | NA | CASSPLAESYEQYF | TGTGCCAGCTCACCCTTGGCGGAATCCTACGAGCAGTACTTC
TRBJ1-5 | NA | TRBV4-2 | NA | CASSQDQGQPQHF | TGTGCCAGCAGCCAAGATCAGGGACAGCCCCAGCATTTT
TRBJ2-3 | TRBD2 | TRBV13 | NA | CASSFLLAGGHADTQYF | TGTGCCAGCAGCTTCCTACTAGCGGGGGGGCACGCTGATACGCAGTATTTT
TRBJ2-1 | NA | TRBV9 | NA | CASSVDSGSDEQFF | TGTGCCAGCAGCGTAGATTCCGGGTCCGATGAGCAGTTCTTC
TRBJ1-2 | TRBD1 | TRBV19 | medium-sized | CASSIRYRGPF | TGTGCCAGTAGTATTAGGTACAGGGGGCCTTTC
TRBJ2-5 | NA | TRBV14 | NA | CASSHPVTADSETQYF | TGTGCCAGCAGCCACCCAGTGACGGCGGATTCGGAGACCCAGTACTTC
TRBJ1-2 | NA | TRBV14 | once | CASSPHENYGYTF | TGTGCCAGCAGCCCCCACGAGAACTATGGCTACACCTTC
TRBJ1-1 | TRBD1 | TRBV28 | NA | CASSFVPSGGLVAFF | TGTGCCAGCAGTTTTGTCCCCTCAGGGGGCTTGGTAGCTTTCTTT
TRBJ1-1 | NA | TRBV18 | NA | CASRPALQNTEAFF | TGTGCCAGCCGCCCGGCACTACAGAACACTGAAGCTTTCTTT
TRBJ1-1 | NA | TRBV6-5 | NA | CASRHMNTEAFF | TGTGCCAGCAGGCACATGAACACTGAAGCTTTCTTT
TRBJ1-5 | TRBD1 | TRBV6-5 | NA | CASSYLGQGADQPQHF | TGTGCCAGCAGTTACCTGGGACAGGGGGCAGATCAGCCCCAGCATTTT
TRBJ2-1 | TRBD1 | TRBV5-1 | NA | CASSLGQGANNEQFF | TGCGCCAGCAGCTTGGGGCAGGGGGCTAACAATGAGCAGTTCTTC
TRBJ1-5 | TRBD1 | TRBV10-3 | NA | CAIRQGRGQPQHF | TGTGCCATCAGACAGGGGCGCGGGCAGCCCCAGCATTTT
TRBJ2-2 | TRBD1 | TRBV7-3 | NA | CASSLGPGDRGATGELFF | TGTGCCAGCAGCTTAGGTCCGGGGGACAGGGGCGCCACCGGGGAGCTGTTTTTT
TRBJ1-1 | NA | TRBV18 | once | CASSPSQINTEAFF | TGTGCCAGCTCACCGTCACAGATCAACACTGAAGCTTTCTTT
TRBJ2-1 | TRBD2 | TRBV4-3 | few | CASSQDEPHIAGVPNEQFF | TGCGCCAGCAGCCAAGATGAACCCCATATAGCGGGGGTTCCCAATGAGCAGTTCTTC
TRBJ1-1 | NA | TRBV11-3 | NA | CASSFMRNTEAFF | TGTGCCAGCAGCTTCATGAGGAACACTGAAGCTTTCTTT
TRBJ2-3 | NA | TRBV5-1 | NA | CASSLNGVQDTQYF | TGCGCCAGCAGCTTGAACGGGGTACAAGATACGCAGTATTTT
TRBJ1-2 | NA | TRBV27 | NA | CASSSLDGVGGVDGYTF | TGTGCCAGCAGTTCACTAGATGGAGTTGGAGGGGTGGATGGCTACACCTTC
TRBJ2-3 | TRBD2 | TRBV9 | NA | CASSVAGGPDTQYF | TGTGCCAGCAGCGTGGCGGGGGGCCCAGATACGCAGTATTTT
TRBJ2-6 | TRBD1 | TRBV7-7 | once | CATGGTLGAGANVLTF | TGTGCCACAGGGGGCACGCTAGGGGCCGGGGCCAACGTCCTGACTTTC
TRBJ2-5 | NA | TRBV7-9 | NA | CASSLGSDTESQETQYF | TGTGCCAGCAGCTTAGGCTCAGACACCGAGTCCCAAGAGACCCAGTACTTC
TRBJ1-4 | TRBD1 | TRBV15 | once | CATSTRTGSTNEKLFF | TGTGCCACCAGCACTCGGACAGGGTCAACTAATGAAAAACTGTTTTTT
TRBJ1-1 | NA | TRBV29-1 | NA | CSVAAGPDEAFF | TGCAGCGTTGCAGCGGGACCGGATGAAGCTTTCTTT
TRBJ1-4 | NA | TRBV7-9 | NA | CASSPGGLEGKLFF | TGTGCCAGCAGCCCCGGTGGGCTAGAGGGAAAACTGTTTTTT
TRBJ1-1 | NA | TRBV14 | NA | CASSQDGGAHTEAFF | TGTGCCAGCAGCCAAGATGGGGGGGCGCACACTGAAGCTTTCTTT
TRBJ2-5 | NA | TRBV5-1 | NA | CASSREGQGGYETQYF | TGCGCCAGCTCCCGGGAGGGACAGGGAGGATATGAGACCCAGTACTTC
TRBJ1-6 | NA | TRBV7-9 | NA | CASSLEYRDSPLHF | TGTGCCAGCAGCTTAGAATACAGGGATTCACCCCTCCACTTT
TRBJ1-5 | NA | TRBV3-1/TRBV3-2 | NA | CASSYQENQPQHF | TGTGCCAGCAGCTATCAGGAAAATCAGCCCCAGCATTTT
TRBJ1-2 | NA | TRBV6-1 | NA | CASSEGRAAAGYGYTF | TGTGCCAGCAGTGAAGGTCGCGCGGCCGCGGGGTATGGCTACACCTTC
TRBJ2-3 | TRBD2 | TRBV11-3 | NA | CASSTLAADTQYF | TGTGCCAGCAGCACCCTAGCGGCGGATACGCAGTATTTT
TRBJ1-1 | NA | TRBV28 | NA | CASSSGTINTEAFF | TGTGCCAGCAGTAGCGGGACCATCAACACTGAAGCTTTCTTT
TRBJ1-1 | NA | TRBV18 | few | CASSPTTGGNTEAFF | TGTGCCAGCTCACCCACGACGGGAGGGAACACTGAAGCTTTCTTT
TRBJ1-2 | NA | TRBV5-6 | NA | CASSLAPSYGYTF | TGTGCCAGCAGCTTGGCCCCCAGCTATGGCTACACCTTC